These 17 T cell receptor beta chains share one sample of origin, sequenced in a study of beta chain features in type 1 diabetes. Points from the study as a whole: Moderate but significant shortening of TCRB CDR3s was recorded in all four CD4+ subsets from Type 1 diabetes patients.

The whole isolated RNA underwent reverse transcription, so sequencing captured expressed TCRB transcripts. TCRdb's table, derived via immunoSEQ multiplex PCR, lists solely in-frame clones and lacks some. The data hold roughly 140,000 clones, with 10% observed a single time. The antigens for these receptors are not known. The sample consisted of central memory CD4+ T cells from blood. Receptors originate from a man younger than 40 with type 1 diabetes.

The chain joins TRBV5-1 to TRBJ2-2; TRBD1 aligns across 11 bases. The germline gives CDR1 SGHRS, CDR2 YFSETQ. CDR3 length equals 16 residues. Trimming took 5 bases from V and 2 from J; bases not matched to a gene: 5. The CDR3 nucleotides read TGCGCCAGCAGAAGGACAGGGGGCTTTAACACCGGGGAGCTGTTTTTT. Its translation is CASRRTGGFNTGELFF.

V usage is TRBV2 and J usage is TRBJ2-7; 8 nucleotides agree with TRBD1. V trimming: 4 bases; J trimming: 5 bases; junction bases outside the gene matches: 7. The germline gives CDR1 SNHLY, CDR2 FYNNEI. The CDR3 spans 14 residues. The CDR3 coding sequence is TGTGCCAGCAGTGCGAGACAGGGGTTCAACGAGCAGTACTTC. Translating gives CASSARQGFNEQYF.

Here the CDR3 DNA reads TGTGCCAGCAGTGAATTGGGCCAGGGGGCGATCAATGAGCAGTTCTTC. Residues: CASSELGQGAINEQFF. This rearrangement joins TRBV25-1 to TRBJ2-1; TRBD1 aligns across 8 bases. The V and J ends lost 1 base and 6 bases, in that order; junction bases with no gene match: 8. This CDR3 spans 16 amino acids. CDR1 and CDR2 from the germline V gene are MGHDK and SYGVNS.

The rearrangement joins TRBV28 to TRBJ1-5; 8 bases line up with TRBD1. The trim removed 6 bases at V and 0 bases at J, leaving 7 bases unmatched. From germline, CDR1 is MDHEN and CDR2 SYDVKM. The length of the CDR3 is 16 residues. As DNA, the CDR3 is TGTGCCAGCAGGTCATGGACAGGGAATAGCAATCAGCCCCAGCATTTT. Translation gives CASRSWTGNSNQPQHF.

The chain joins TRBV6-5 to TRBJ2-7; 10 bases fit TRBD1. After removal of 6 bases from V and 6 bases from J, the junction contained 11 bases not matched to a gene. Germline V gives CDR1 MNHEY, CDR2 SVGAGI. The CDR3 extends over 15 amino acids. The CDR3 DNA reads TGTGCCAGCAGGCCCGGGACAGGGGTTGGTCGCGAGCAGTACTTC. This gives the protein CASRPGTGVGREQYF.

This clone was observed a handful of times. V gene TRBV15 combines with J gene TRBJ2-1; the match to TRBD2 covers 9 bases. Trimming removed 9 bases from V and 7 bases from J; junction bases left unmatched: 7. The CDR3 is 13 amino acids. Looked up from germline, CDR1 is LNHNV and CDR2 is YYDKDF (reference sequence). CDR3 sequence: CATAGLANNEQFF. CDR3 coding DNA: TGTGCCACAGCCGGACTAGCGAATAATGAGCAGTTCTTC. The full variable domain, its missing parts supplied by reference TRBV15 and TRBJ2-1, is DAMVIQNPRYQVTQFGKPVTLSCSQTLNHNVMYWYQQKSSQAPKLLFHYYDKDFNNEADTPDNFQSRRPNTSFCFLDIRSPGLGDTAMYLCATAGLANNEQFFGPGTRLTVL.

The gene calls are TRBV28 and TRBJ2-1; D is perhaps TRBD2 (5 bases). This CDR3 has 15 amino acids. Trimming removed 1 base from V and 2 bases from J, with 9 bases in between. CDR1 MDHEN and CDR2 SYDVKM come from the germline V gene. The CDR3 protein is CASSLFSAAYNEQFF. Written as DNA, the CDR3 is TGTGCCAGCAGTTTATTCTCAGCGGCCTACAATGAGCAGTTCTTC.

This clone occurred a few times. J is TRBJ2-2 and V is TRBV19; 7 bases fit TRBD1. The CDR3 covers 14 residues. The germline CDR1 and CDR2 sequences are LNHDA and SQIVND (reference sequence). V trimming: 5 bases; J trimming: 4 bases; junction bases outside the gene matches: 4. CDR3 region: CASSRQGSTGELFF. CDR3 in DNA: TGTGCCAGTAGTCGACAGGGCTCCACCGGGGAGCTGTTTTTT. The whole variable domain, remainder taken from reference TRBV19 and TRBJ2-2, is DGGITQSPKYLFRKEGQNVTLSCEQNLNHDAMYWYRQDPGQGLRLIYYSQIVNDFQKGDIAEGYSVSREKKESFPLTVTSAQKNPTAFYLCASSRQGSTGELFFGEGSRLTVL.

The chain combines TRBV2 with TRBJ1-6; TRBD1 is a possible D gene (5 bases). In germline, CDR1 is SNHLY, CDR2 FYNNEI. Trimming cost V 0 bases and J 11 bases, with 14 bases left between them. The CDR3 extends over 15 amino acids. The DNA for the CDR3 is TGTGCCAGCAGTGAAGCGCTTGCAGGGTTGCCACCCCTCCACTTT. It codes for CASSEALAGLPPLHF.

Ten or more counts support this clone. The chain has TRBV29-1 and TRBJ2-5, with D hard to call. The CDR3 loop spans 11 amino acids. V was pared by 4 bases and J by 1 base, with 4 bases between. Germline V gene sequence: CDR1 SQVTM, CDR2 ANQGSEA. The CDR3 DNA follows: TGCAGCGTTGCGAGCCAAGAGACCCAGTACTTC. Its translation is CSVASQETQYF.

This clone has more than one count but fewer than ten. The CDR3 here is CATTGQSHEQYF. In nucleotides, the CDR3 is TGTGCCACGACGGGACAGTCCCACGAGCAGTACTTC. The chain joins TRBV28 to TRBJ2-7; 7 nucleotides match TRBD1. V gave up 10 bases and J gave up 5 bases; unmatched junction bases: 8. Looked up from germline, CDR1 is MDHEN and CDR2 is SYDVKM. The CDR3 loop spans 12 amino acids.

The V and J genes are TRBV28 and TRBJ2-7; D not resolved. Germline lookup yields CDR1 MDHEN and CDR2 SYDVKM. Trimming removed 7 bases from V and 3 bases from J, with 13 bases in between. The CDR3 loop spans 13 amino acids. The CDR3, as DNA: TGTGCCAGCACTAATGCGGCGAACTACGAGCAGTACTTC. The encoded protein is CASTNAANYEQYF.

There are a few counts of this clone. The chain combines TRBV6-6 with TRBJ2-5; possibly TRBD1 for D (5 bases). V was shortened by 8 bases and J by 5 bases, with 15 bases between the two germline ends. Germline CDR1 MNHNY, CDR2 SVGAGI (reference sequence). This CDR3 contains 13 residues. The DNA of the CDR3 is TGTGCCAGCCACCTATCCAGGGATGAGACCCAGTACTTC. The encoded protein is CASHLSRDETQYF.

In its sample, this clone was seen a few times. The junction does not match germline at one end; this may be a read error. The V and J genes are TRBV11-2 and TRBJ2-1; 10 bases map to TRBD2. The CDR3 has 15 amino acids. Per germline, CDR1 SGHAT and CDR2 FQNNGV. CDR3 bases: TGCGCCAGCAGCCTTGGAGCGGGAGGGCCAAATGAGCAGTTCTTC. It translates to CASSLGAGGPNEQFF.

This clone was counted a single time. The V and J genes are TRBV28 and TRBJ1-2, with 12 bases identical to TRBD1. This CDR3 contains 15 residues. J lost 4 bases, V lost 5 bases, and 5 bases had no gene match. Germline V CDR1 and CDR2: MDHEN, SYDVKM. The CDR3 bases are TGTGCCAGCAGTCCCCGGGACAGGGGGCTCTATGGCTACACCTTC. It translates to CASSPRDRGLYGYTF.

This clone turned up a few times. CDR3 region: CASSPGLAGVADTQYF. In DNA form, the CDR3 reads TGTGCCAGCAGCCCAGGACTAGCGGGAGTGGCAGATACGCAGTATTTT. The chain carries TRBV7-3 and TRBJ2-3; the match to TRBD2 covers 13 bases. J lost 4 bases, V lost 5 bases, and 6 bases had no gene match. Germline-derived CDR1 and CDR2 are SGHTA and FQGTGA. This CDR3 has 16 amino acids. The whole variable domain, remainder taken from reference TRBV7-3 and TRBJ2-3, is GAGVSQTPSNKVTEKGKYVELRCDPISGHTALYWYRQSLGQGPEFLIYFQGTGAADDSGLPNDRFFAVRPEGSVSTLKIQRTERGDSAVYLCASSPGLAGVADTQYFGPGTRLTVL.

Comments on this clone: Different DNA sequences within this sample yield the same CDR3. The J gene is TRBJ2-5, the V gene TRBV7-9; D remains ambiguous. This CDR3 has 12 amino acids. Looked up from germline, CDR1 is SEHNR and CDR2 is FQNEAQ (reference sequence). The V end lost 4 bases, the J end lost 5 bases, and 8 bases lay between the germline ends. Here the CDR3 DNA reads TGTGCCAGCAGCTCCCAGGTCGAGACCCAGTACTTC. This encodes CASSSQVETQYF.